Shown below are 10 T cell receptor beta chains from a single sample sequenced in a study of shared clonotypes between healthy human individuals. Clones were sequenced by immunoSEQ multiplex PCR, and TCRdb holds only the in-frame ones, with some missing. The table shows about 2.3 million clones, with 85% to 95% occurring only once. Specimen: naive CD4+ T cells from PBMCs. Described subset: CD45RA+ positively selected. All receptors derive from a man in his late teens or twenties in good health. Some clones in this sample may be carry-over from other donors' samples.

The J gene is TRBJ2-7, the V gene TRBV27; 7 nucleotides agree with TRBD2. V lost 7 bases to trimming and J lost 3 bases; unmatched junction nucleotides: 12. The germline gives CDR1 MNHEY, CDR2 SMNVEV (reference sequence). The CDR3 extends over 15 amino acids. The CDR3 region is CASTTQASGIYEQYF. The CDR3 DNA follows: TGTGCCAGCACCACACAGGCTAGCGGCATCTACGAGCAGTACTTC.

The V call is TRBV28, the J call TRBJ1-2, with 8 positions matching TRBD1. CDR1 and CDR2 (germline): MDHEN, SYDVKM. Trimming at V came to 9 bases and at J to 0 bases, leaving 6 bases not matched to a gene. The CDR3 is 14 residues long. CDR3 bases: TGTGCCAGTCATGACAGGGGACCTAACTATGGCTACACCTTC. Protein sequence: CASHDRGPNYGYTF.

The gene calls are TRBV7-2 and TRBJ2-3; D may correspond to TRBD1 or TRBD2 (5 bases each). Trimming took off 4 bases at V and 4 bases at J, with 15 bases between the two ends. Germline V lookup: CDR1 SGHTA, CDR2 FQGNSA. This CDR3 has 15 amino acids. The CDR3, as DNA: TGTGCCAGCAGCTCCAGACCCCGGGGCGCAGATACGCAGTATTTT. It codes for CASSSRPRGADTQYF.

This clone showed up just once. The chain carries TRBV13 and TRBJ2-1; 13 bases match TRBD2. J lost 9 bases, V lost 4 bases, and 15 bases had no gene match. The germline CDR1 and CDR2 sequences are PRHDT and FYEKMQ (reference sequence). This CDR3 has 18 residues. CDR3 amino acids: CASSSLRRLAGGFGEQFF. CDR3 DNA sequence: TGTGCCAGCAGCTCCCTGAGGAGACTAGCGGGAGGTTTCGGTGAGCAGTTCTTC.

The chain links TRBV10-3 to TRBJ1-1; 8 bases fit TRBD1. CDR1 and CDR2 (germline): ENHRY, SYGVKD. Losses at the gene ends were 6 bases for V and 2 bases for J; bases not matched to a gene: 8. This CDR3 is 15 amino acids long. CDR3 protein: CAIRAQGGENTEAFF. Written as DNA, the CDR3 is TGTGCCATCAGGGCACAGGGGGGAGAAAACACTGAAGCTTTCTTT.

The V call is TRBV5-1, the J call TRBJ2-4; a possible D gene is TRBD2 (6 bases). V was trimmed by 3 bases and J by 0 bases, leaving 13 bases between them. There are 16 residues in the CDR3. The germline CDR1 and CDR2 sequences are SGHRS and YFSETQ. This chain's CDR3 is CASSSGRTLAKNIQYF. CDR3 in DNA: TGCGCCAGCAGCTCGGGGAGGACCCTAGCCAAAAACATTCAGTACTTC.

The genes are TRBV5-6 and TRBJ2-4, with D maybe TRBD1 (6 bases). This CDR3 contains 13 residues. CDR1 is SGHDT and CDR2 is YYEEEE in the germline V gene. Trimming removed 4 bases from V and 11 bases from J, with 16 bases in between. Here the CDR3 reads CASSLGGQSLQYF. CDR3 DNA sequence: TGTGCCAGCAGCCTAGGAGGACAGTCACTTCAGTACTTC.

V gene TRBV2 combines with J gene TRBJ1-4; D gene unclear. Germline V gene lookup returns CDR1 SNHLY and CDR2 FYNNEI. The CDR3 runs 14 residues. V lost 6 bases, J lost 8 bases, and 16 bases lay in between. The CDR3 DNA reads TGTGCCAGCAGCGCCGAAGGATTGGCGGAAAAACTGTTTTTT. Its protein product is CASSAEGLAEKLFF.

This clone was found once. This chain uses TRBV5-4 with TRBJ1-3; a possible D gene is TRBD1 (6 bases). This CDR3 region has 14 residues. Trimming stripped 4 bases from V and 2 bases from J, with 10 bases between. The germline V gene encodes CDR1 SGHNT and CDR2 YYREEE (reference sequence). CDR3 bases: TGTGCCAGCAGCATTAGGGGGACTGGAAACACCATATATTTT. This sequence encodes CASSIRGTGNTIYF. The whole variable domain, filled in from reference TRBV5-4 and TRBJ1-3, reads ETGVTQSPTHLIKTRGQQVTLRCSSQSGHNTVSWYQQALGQGPQFIFQYYREEENGRGNFPPRFSGLQFPNYSSELNVNALELDDSALYLCASSIRGTGNTIYFGEGSWLTVV.

The chain employs TRBV2 and TRBJ1-1; D may be TRBD1 (5 bases). Looked up from germline, CDR1 is SNHLY and CDR2 is FYNNEI. This CDR3 comprises 13 residues. V was shortened by 6 bases and J by 6 bases, with 14 bases between the two germline ends. The CDR3 DNA sequence: TGTGCCAGCAGGGGGGATTCCCTCGCTGAAGCTTTCTTT. It translates to CASRGDSLAEAFF.